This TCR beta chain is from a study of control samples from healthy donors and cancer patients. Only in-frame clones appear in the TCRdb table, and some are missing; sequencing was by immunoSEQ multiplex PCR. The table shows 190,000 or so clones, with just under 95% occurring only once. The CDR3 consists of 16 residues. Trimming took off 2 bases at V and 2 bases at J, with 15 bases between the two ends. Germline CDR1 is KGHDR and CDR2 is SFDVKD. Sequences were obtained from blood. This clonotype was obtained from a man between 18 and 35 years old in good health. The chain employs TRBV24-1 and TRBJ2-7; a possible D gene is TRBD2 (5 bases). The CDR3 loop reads CATSDSRIANTYEQYF. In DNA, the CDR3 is TGTGCCACCAGTGATTCGAGAATAGCGAATACCTACGAGCAGTACTTC.